The entry below gives a single TCR beta chain sequence along with its context. Trimming stripped 5 bases from V and 5 bases from J, with 12 bases between. The CDR3 runs to 14 residues. Germline CDR1 and CDR2: SGHVS and FNYEAQ. The record originates from a study of cytomegalovirus exposure and HLA in healthy donors. The data were produced by immunoSEQ multiplex PCR, yet TCRdb's version contains in-frame clones alone and is incomplete. The data hold some 110,000 clones, with approximately 90% observed a single time. The receptor was isolated from a young man in good health and CMV-seropositive. Sequencing was done on a sample of PBMCs. J is TRBJ1-4 and V is TRBV7-6, with D maybe TRBD1 (6 bases). The CDR3 sequence: CASSTSGQNEKLFF. The CDR3 nucleotides are TGTGCCAGCAGCACCTCTGGACAGAATGAAAAACTGTTTTTT.